Listed below are T cell receptor beta chains from one sample, sequenced in a study of T cell repertoires in cytomegalovirus infection. TCRdb reanalysed the reads using MiXCR and keeps one entry per CDR3 protein. The sample has about 300,000 distinct CDR3 sequences; approximately 8.9% are singletons. Sequenced input: PBMCs. The receptors were gathered from a human donor in good health (CMV status not recorded). Some clones in this sample may be carry-over from other donors' samples. Both conserved end residues are part of each CDR3. The order of the fields is D gene, clone size, V gene, J gene, CDR3 protein, CDR3 DNA. D genes are given only for firm matches. A clone size is listed for some rows: how often the clone was seen (once, few, many), or a class if it is expanded.

TRBD1	few	TRBV5-1	TRBJ2-1	CASSPPDRAGNEQFF	TGCGCCAGCAGCCCCCCGGACAGGGCGGGGAATGAGCAGTTCTTC
-	many	TRBV18	TRBJ1-4	CASSPSPANEKLFF	TGTGCCAGCTCACCGTCCCCCGCGAATGAAAAACTGTTTTTT
-	many	TRBV7-2	TRBJ1-1	CASSFGQLTEAFF	TGTGCCAGCAGCTTTGGACAGCTCACTGAAGCTTTCTTT
TRBD1	many	TRBV7-2	TRBJ2-5	CASSRRQGVETQYF	TGTGCCAGCAGCCGACGACAGGGAGTTGAGACCCAGTACTTC
TRBD1	many	TRBV28	TRBJ2-1	CASSPTGGLYNEQFF	TGTGCCAGCAGTCCGACAGGGGGCTTATACAATGAGCAGTTCTTC
TRBD1	-	TRBV28	TRBJ2-2	CASSPRRDSNTGELFF	TGTGCCAGCAGTCCGAGAAGGGACAGTAACACCGGGGAGCTGTTTTTT
-	many	TRBV20-1	TRBJ1-4	CSARDQSQGHLSNEKLFF	TGCAGTGCTAGAGATCAGTCCCAGGGGCATTTGTCTAATGAAAAACTGTTTTTT
TRBD2	many	TRBV7-2	TRBJ2-1	CASSSTSGGPGNEQFF	TGTGCCAGCAGCTCAACTAGCGGGGGGCCAGGGAATGAGCAGTTCTTC
TRBD1	many	TRBV7-8	TRBJ1-6	CASSQQGDRGHSPLHF	TGTGCCAGCAGCCAACAGGGGGACAGGGGGCATTCACCCCTCCACTTT
TRBD1	many	TRBV20-1	TRBJ1-6	CSAREEDRGDSPLHF	TGCAGTGCTAGAGAGGAGGACAGGGGGGATTCACCCCTCCACTTT
-	many	TRBV28	TRBJ1-1	CASSLPGGAEAFF	TGTGCCAGCAGTTTGCCCGGGGGGGCTGAAGCTTTCTTT
-	few	TRBV2	TRBJ2-2	CASIEGYTGELFF	TGTGCCAGCATTGAAGGATACACCGGGGAGCTGTTTTTT
-	many	TRBV7-9	TRBJ1-5	CASSLPTSKQPQHF	TGTGCCAGCAGCTTACCGACATCGAAACAGCCCCAGCATTTT
TRBD1	many	TRBV5-4	TRBJ1-1	CASISGTGGTEAFF	TGTGCCAGCATTTCCGGGACAGGGGGCACTGAAGCTTTCTTT
-	-	TRBV20-1	TRBJ1-5	CSARDPGLSNQPQHF	TGCAGTGCTAGAGATCCAGGCCTTAGCAATCAGCCCCAGCATTTT
-	many	TRBV18	TRBJ1-2	CASSPPMGTRYGYTF	TGTGCCAGCTCACCACCGATGGGAACCCGTTATGGCTACACCTTC
-	-	TRBV12-3/TRBV12-4	TRBJ2-6	CASTISGYPSGANVLTF	TGTGCCAGCACCATCTCCGGGTACCCTTCTGGGGCCAACGTCCTGACTTTC
-	-	TRBV7-9	TRBJ1-2	CASSILTEGYGYTF	TGTGCCAGCAGCATCCTGACAGAGGGCTATGGCTACACCTTC
-	many	TRBV5-4	TRBJ1-2	CASTDGTESRYGYTF	TGTGCCAGCACCGACGGGACCGAATCCCGCTATGGCTACACCTTC
TRBD2	many	TRBV5-4	TRBJ2-1	CASSLAGGTYNEQFF	TGTGCCAGCAGCTTAGCGGGGGGAACCTACAATGAGCAGTTCTTC
-	many	TRBV5-6	TRBJ1-2	CASSLSDRDYGYTF	TGTGCCAGCAGCTTGTCGGACAGAGACTATGGCTACACCTTC
TRBD1	many	TRBV6-1	TRBJ1-2	CASSDYTQGDGYTF	TGTGCCAGCAGTGACTACACCCAGGGGGATGGCTACACCTTC
TRBD1	many	TRBV7-2	TRBJ1-6	CASSLRIRQGSESYNSPLHF	TGTGCCAGCAGCCTTAGAATTAGACAGGGGTCGGAATCCTATAATTCACCCCTCCACTTT
TRBD1	-	TRBV20-1	TRBJ1-1	CSARDGRTGGREAFF	TGCAGTGCTAGAGATGGGCGGACAGGGGGTCGTGAAGCTTTCTTT
TRBD1	many	TRBV2	TRBJ2-4	CASTPGQRNIQYF	TGTGCCAGCACCCCGGGACAGAGGAACATTCAGTACTTC
TRBD2	-	TRBV20-1	TRBJ2-5	CSARSGGLGSETQYF	TGCAGTGCTAGAAGCGGGGGGCTCGGATCAGAGACCCAGTACTTC